The 6 T cell receptor beta chains reported below all come from one sample, sequenced in a study of blood T cell repertoires in COVID-19. Profiled with immunoSEQ multiplex PCR; TCRdb holds only in-frame clones, not every one. Counted here are around 110,000 clones, roughly 79% occurring once; the ten biggest clones make up about 8%. The sequencing input was peripheral blood. The receptor set was obtained from a man in his 70s with active or convalescent COVID-19.

Points on this clone: In the same sample, other DNA sequences code for this CDR3. The chain couples TRBV28 to TRBJ2-3, with TRBD2 identical over 9 bases. In germline, CDR1 is MDHEN, CDR2 SYDVKM. J was trimmed by 12 bases and V by 3 bases; bases with no gene match: 10. This CDR3 region has 14 residues. CDR3 sequence: CASSFMLAGLTQYF. Written as DNA, the CDR3 is TGTGCCAGCAGTTTTATGCTAGCGGGATTGACACAGTATTTT.

Details on this clone: The same CDR3 is also encoded by other DNA sequences in this sample. The V and J genes are TRBV5-1 and TRBJ1-1; 9 nucleotides align to TRBD1. Losses at the gene ends were 3 bases for V and 1 base for J; bases not matched to a gene: 1. The V gene's germline CDR1 is SGHRS and CDR2 YFSETQ. The CDR3 sequence is 14 residues long. CDR3 DNA: TGCGCCAGCAGCTCGGGACAGGGGAACACTGAAGCTTTCTTT. This gives the protein CASSSGQGNTEAFF.

Remarks on this clone: At one boundary the junction diverges from the germline segment, which might be a read error. This chain connects TRBV5-1 to TRBJ2-3, with 8 bases identical to TRBD2. The germline CDR1 and CDR2 sequences are SGHRS and YFSETQ. The CDR3 loop spans 15 amino acids. The CDR3 DNA reads TGCGCCAGCAGTTTGGGACTAGAAGCGACAGATACGCAGTATTTT. As protein: CASSLGLEATDTQYF.

The gene calls are TRBV10-3 and TRBJ2-1; D is undetermined. Trimming took 3 bases from V and 0 from J, leaving 6 bases between them. There are 14 residues in the CDR3. CDR1 is ENHRY, CDR2 SYGVKD, per germline. This chain's CDR3 is CAISEDSSYNEQFF. The CDR3 bases are TGTGCCATCAGTGAAGATAGCTCCTACAATGAGCAGTTCTTC.

As to this clone: Distinct nucleotide sequences in the sample also encode this CDR3. The chain combines TRBV29-1 with TRBJ1-1; D is undetermined. The length of the CDR3 is 11 residues. Germline V gene data show CDR1 as SQVTM and CDR2 as ANQGSEA. V lost 6 bases and J lost 7, with 12 bases in between. CDR3 protein: CSVARGSEAFF. For the CDR3, the DNA is TGCAGCGTCGCCCGGGGTAGTGAAGCTTTCTTT.

The chain is built from TRBV4-3 and TRBJ1-2, with a weak D call TRBD1 (5 bases). V was pared by 0 bases and J by 8 bases, with 22 bases between. Germline loops: CDR1 LGHNA, CDR2 YSLEER. The CDR3 loop spans 17 amino acids. Here the CDR3 reads CASSQDWRGTPLGGYTF. For the CDR3, the DNA is TGCGCCAGCAGCCAAGATTGGAGGGGCACTCCCCTCGGAGGCTACACCTTC.